This is a list of T cell receptor beta chains from one sample in a study of beta chain features in type 1 diabetes. The data were produced by immunoSEQ multiplex PCR, yet TCRdb's version contains in-frame clones alone and is incomplete. Here the sample spans fewer than 550,000 clones, about an eighth being singletons. Specimen: naive CD4+ T cells from blood. The receptors here all came from a woman between 18 and 29 years old in good health. Both conserved end residues are part of each CDR3. The D gene is left open where the match is weak. Size tells how often a clone was seen (once, few, many) or the class of an expanded clone, and some rows leave it out.

abundance	v_gene	j_gene	d_gene	CDR3aa	CDR3nt
few	TRBV5-1	TRBJ2-7	NA	CASSLVTGKDEQYF	TGCGCCAGCAGCTTGGTCACAGGGAAGGACGAGCAGTACTTC
NA	TRBV21-1	TRBJ2-1	NA	CASSLGQGALNEQFF	TGTGCCAGCAGCTTGGGACAGGGGGCGCTCAATGAGCAGTTCTTC
few	TRBV19	TRBJ2-1	TRBD1	CASSTPTGVYNEQFF	TGTGCCAGTAGTACCCCGACAGGGGTCTACAATGAGCAGTTCTTC
NA	TRBV7-9	TRBJ2-1	TRBD2	CASSLGTSERHEQFF	TGTGCCAGCAGCTTAGGGACTAGCGAGCGGCATGAGCAGTTCTTC
NA	TRBV13	TRBJ2-2	TRBD2	CASKASGRSGELFF	TGTGCCAGCAAGGCTAGCGGGAGATCGGGGGAGCTGTTTTTT
few	TRBV19	TRBJ2-7	NA	CASSMNRVPYEQYF	TGTGCCAGTAGTATGAATCGGGTCCCCTACGAGCAGTACTTC
NA	TRBV6-6	TRBJ2-2	NA	CASSYPDNGELFF	TGTGCCAGCAGTTACCCGGACAACGGGGAGCTGTTTTTT
few	TRBV12-5	TRBJ2-1	TRBD2	CASGSSLAGGFVYEQFF	TGTGCTAGTGGTTCTTCGCTAGCGGGAGGCTTTGTCTATGAGCAGTTCTTC
NA	TRBV29-1	TRBJ2-5	TRBD2	CSGTGGTETQYF	TGCAGCGGGACGGGGGGAACAGAGACCCAGTACTTC
NA	TRBV4-1	TRBJ2-1	TRBD2	CASSQEGRESNEQFF	TGCGCCAGCAGCCAAGAAGGGCGGGAGTCCAATGAGCAGTTCTTC
NA	TRBV4-1	TRBJ2-3	NA	CASSGKSWGEDTQYF	TGCGCCAGCAGCGGGAAGTCGTGGGGCGAGGATACGCAGTATTTT
NA	TRBV5-1	TRBJ2-6	NA	CASSLEGAGANVLTF	TGCGCCAGCAGCTTGGAAGGGGCTGGGGCCAACGTCCTGACTTTC
few	TRBV7-2	TRBJ2-4	NA	CASSLLPELAKNIQYF	TGTGCCAGCAGCTTACTTCCGGAACTAGCCAAAAACATTCAGTACTTC
few	TRBV2	TRBJ2-1	TRBD1	CASSPGTGAYNEQFF	TGTGCCAGCAGCCCCGGGACAGGGGCTTACAATGAGCAGTTCTTC
NA	TRBV7-9	TRBJ2-3	NA	CASSLGGLDTQYF	TGTGCCAGCAGCTTGGGAGGATTGGATACGCAGTATTTT
few	TRBV29-1	TRBJ2-7	TRBD1	CSVARDRYYEQYF	TGCAGCGTTGCCCGGGACAGGTACTACGAGCAGTACTTC
NA	TRBV7-2	TRBJ1-5	NA	CASSLHGANQPQHF	TGTGCCAGCAGCCTACATGGGGCAAATCAGCCCCAGCATTTT
few	TRBV9	TRBJ2-3	NA	CASSPRVSRGATDTQYF	TGTGCCAGCAGCCCTCGAGTTTCCCGGGGGGCTACAGATACGCAGTATTTT
few	TRBV4-2	TRBJ2-7	NA	CASSQAGAGSYEQYF	TGTGCCAGCAGCCAAGCAGGGGCAGGATCCTACGAGCAGTACTTC
NA	TRBV4-1	TRBJ2-5	TRBD1	CASSQVPRQGGGETQYF	TGCGCCAGCAGCCAAGTACCGCGACAGGGTGGGGGAGAGACCCAGTACTTC
NA	TRBV4-2	TRBJ1-4	NA	CASSQFGQLNEKLFF	TGTGCCAGCAGCCAATTTGGACAGCTTAATGAAAAACTGTTTTTT
NA	TRBV30	TRBJ2-5	TRBD1	CAWRLQGAGTQYF	TGTGCCTGGAGGTTACAGGGGGCCGGGACCCAGTACTTC
few	TRBV4-3	TRBJ2-7	TRBD2	CASSQVIGTSSEQYF	TGCGCCAGCAGCCAAGTTATCGGGACTAGCTCCGAGCAGTACTTC
NA	TRBV2	TRBJ1-5	TRBD1	CASSGQGASNQPQHF	TGTGCCAGCAGCGGACAGGGGGCCAGCAATCAGCCCCAGCATTTT
NA	TRBV11-2	TRBJ2-1	TRBD1	CASSLRTGNYNEQFF	TGTGCCAGCAGCCTGCGGACAGGGAACTACAATGAGCAGTTCTTC
few	TRBV7-2	TRBJ2-3	NA	CASSHNWGPDTQYF	TGTGCCAGCAGCCACAACTGGGGTCCAGATACGCAGTATTTT
few	TRBV30	TRBJ2-7	TRBD1	CAWSRRGQGAYEQYF	TGTGCCTGGAGTAGAAGGGGGCAGGGGGCCTACGAGCAGTACTTC
NA	TRBV21-1	TRBJ2-1	NA	CASRKTGTGFYNEQFF	TGTGCCAGCAGAAAAACCGGGACAGGCTTCTACAATGAGCAGTTCTTC
few	TRBV29-1	TRBJ2-1	TRBD2	CSVRLAGGPGEQFF	TGCAGCGTTAGACTAGCGGGAGGGCCAGGTGAGCAGTTCTTC
few	TRBV14	TRBJ2-7	TRBD2	CASSQAVGSGRKSYEQYF	TGTGCCAGCAGCCAAGCCGTGGGTAGCGGGAGAAAGTCCTACGAGCAGTACTTC
NA	TRBV27	TRBJ2-1	NA	CASSATVRRRSSSYNEQFF	TGTGCCAGCAGTGCCACGGTCCGTCGCAGGTCGAGCTCCTACAATGAGCAGTTCTTC
NA	TRBV4-1	TRBJ1-4	NA	CASSQFRTVSEKLFF	TGCGCCAGCAGCCAATTTCGGACAGTAAGTGAAAAACTGTTTTTT
NA	TRBV4-3	TRBJ1-2	NA	CASSQEGGAPGYTF	TGCGCCAGCAGCCAAGAAGGGGGGGCGCCTGGCTACACCTTC
many	TRBV9	TRBJ1-2	NA	CASSAHTYGYTF	TGTGCCAGCAGCGCCCACACCTATGGCTACACCTTC
few	TRBV29-1	TRBJ2-5	NA	CSVEGQGETQYF	TGCAGCGTTGAAGGGCAGGGAGAGACCCAGTACTTC
few	TRBV7-9	TRBJ1-4	NA	CASSSGPSTNEKLFF	TGTGCCAGCAGCTCGGGACCGTCAACTAATGAAAAACTGTTTTTT
NA	TRBV7-9	TRBJ1-2	NA	CASSPPAGRHGYTF	TGTGCCAGCAGCCCGCCGGCAGGGAGGCATGGCTACACCTTC
few	TRBV7-7	TRBJ2-2	TRBD2	CASSPGLAGPGELFF	TGTGCTAGCAGCCCAGGACTAGCGGGCCCCGGGGAGCTGTTTTTT
few	TRBV7-9	TRBJ2-2	NA	CASSLRGSSRPGELFF	TGTGCCAGCAGCTTAAGAGGCTCCTCCCGCCCCGGGGAGCTGTTTTTT
few	TRBV15	TRBJ2-5	NA	CATSRDRWQGTQETQYF	TGTGCCACCAGCAGAGATAGGTGGCAGGGTACTCAAGAGACCCAGTACTTC
few	TRBV6-6	TRBJ2-7	TRBD2	CASRFTGTTTYEQYF	TGTGCCAGCAGATTTACCGGGACTACCACTTACGAGCAGTACTTC
few	TRBV18	TRBJ1-3	TRBD1	CASSPVEGALGNTIYF	TGTGCCAGCTCCCCCGTTGAGGGGGCGCTTGGAAACACCATATATTTT
few	TRBV27	TRBJ1-6	NA	CASSLRAGSPLHF	TGTGCCAGCAGTTTAAGGGCCGGTTCACCCCTCCACTTT
NA	TRBV18	TRBJ2-5	NA	CASSLSGSGETQYF	TGTGCCAGCTCACTCTCAGGGAGCGGGGAGACCCAGTACTTC
NA	TRBV7-9	TRBJ2-6	TRBD2	CASSLNEGRESSGANVLTF	TGTGCCAGCAGCTTAAACGAGGGGAGGGAAAGCTCTGGGGCCAACGTCCTGACTTTC
NA	TRBV7-2	TRBJ1-1	TRBD1	CASSIHRGRAEAFF	TGTGCCAGCAGCATCCACAGGGGGCGAGCGGAAGCTTTCTTT